This T cell receptor (beta chain) was identified in a study of blood T cell repertoires in COVID-19. The V gene end was trimmed by 0 bases and the J gene end by 3 bases; junction bases not matched to a gene: 14. Germline V gene sequence: CDR1 LGHNA, CDR2 YNFKEQ. This CDR3 is built from 19 residues. Living in 25 or so US areas, the participants were between roughly 18 and 90 years of age. Cohort placement rested on clinical history that participants reported themselves. Resolution of symptoms, clearance, or two negative PCRs was present in recovered Cohort 3 donors. Clones were sequenced by immunoSEQ multiplex PCR, and TCRdb holds only the in-frame ones, with some missing. The table lists 200,000 to 300,000 clones, around 88% of them singletons.

The sample was PBMCs or T cells enriched from blood (not recorded which). The sequence derives from a middle-aged man who had recovered from COVID-19. This chain connects TRBV4-2 to TRBJ2-7; 10 bases line up with TRBD2. The CDR3 reads CASSQESVIASGSIYEQYF. The CDR3 DNA reads TGTGCCAGCAGCCAAGAGTCCGTGATAGCTAGCGGGAGTATCTACGAGCAGTACTTC.